The rows below give T cell receptor beta chains drawn from one sample of a study of blood T cell repertoires in COVID-19. The table came from immunoSEQ multiplex PCR; TCRdb's copy has only in-frame clones and leaves some out. The data contain over 100,000 clones, 85% to 90% of them singletons. The sample consisted of peripheral blood. All receptors derive from a man aged 50 or older with active COVID-19. Both conserved end residues are part of each CDR3. D genes are given only for firm matches.

j_call d_call v_call cdr3_aa cdr3_nt
TRBJ2-2 . TRBV4-2 CASSQVWRVTGELFF TGTGCCAGCAGCCAAGTTTGGAGGGTCACCGGGGAGCTGTTTTTT
TRBJ2-1 TRBD2 TRBV6-5 CASSYQGLAGNNEQFF TGTGCCAGCAGTTACCAGGGACTAGCGGGGAACAATGAGCAGTTCTTC
TRBJ2-7 . TRBV19 CASSIGGLPPYEQYF TGTGCCAGTAGTATAGGGGGGCTTCCGCCCTACGAGCAGTACTTC
TRBJ2-3 . TRBV10-3 CAMGSVAPDTQYF TGTGCCATGGGGAGTGTGGCCCCAGATACGCAGTATTTT
TRBJ2-3 TRBD2 TRBV5-1 CASSSQGTSGDTQYF TGCGCCAGCAGCTCCCAGGGAACTAGCGGAGATACGCAGTATTTT
TRBJ2-7 . TRBV6-5 CASSLTGSEQYF TGTGCCAGCAGTCTAACAGGGTCTGAGCAGTACTTC
TRBJ1-6 . TRBV3-1/TRBV3-2 CASSQELGAGLNSPLHF TGTGCCAGCAGCCAAGAACTCGGAGCGGGCCTTAATTCACCCCTCCACTTT
TRBJ2-7 TRBD1 TRBV12-3/TRBV12-4 CASSSRGTYEQYF TGTGCCAGCAGTTCCAGGGGGACCTACGAGCAGTACTTC
TRBJ2-1 . TRBV4-2 CASSPWGLFGGYEQFF TGTGCCAGCAGTCCCTGGGGTTTGTTTGGAGGGTATGAGCAGTTCTTC
TRBJ1-6 TRBD1 TRBV3-1/TRBV3-2 CASSQGPGGSSPLHF TGTGCCAGCAGCCAAGGTCCAGGGGGGAGCTCACCCCTCCACTTT
TRBJ1-1 TRBD1 TRBV5-1 CASSYDRVENTEAFF TGCGCCAGCAGCTACGACAGGGTTGAGAACACTGAAGCTTTCTTT
TRBJ2-5 . TRBV25-1 CASSEYYGQKETQYF TGTGCCAGCAGTGAATATTATGGGCAGAAAGAGACCCAGTACTTC
TRBJ2-7 . TRBV5-1 CASSTQGRDYEQYF TGCGCCAGCAGCACGCAGGGGCGCGATTACGAGCAGTACTTC
TRBJ1-3 . TRBV12-3/TRBV12-4 CASSPGAGNTIYF TGTGCCAGCAGTCCGGGGGCTGGAAACACCATATATTTT
TRBJ1-1 . TRBV5-4 CASSLAGRTEAFF TGTGCCAGCAGCTTGGCCGGTAGAACTGAAGCTTTCTTT
TRBJ2-2 . TRBV7-2 CASSFRRVNTGELFF TGTGCCAGCAGCTTTCGACGGGTAAACACCGGGGAGCTGTTTTTT
TRBJ2-7 TRBD2 TRBV5-6 CASSLLAVPYEQYF TGTGCCAGCAGCTTACTAGCGGTTCCCTACGAGCAGTACTTC
TRBJ1-5 TRBD1 TRBV2 CASNLDRGILNQPQHF TGTGCCAGTAATTTGGACAGGGGGATTTTAAATCAGCCCCAGCATTTT
TRBJ2-2 . TRBV6-2/TRBV6-3 CASSYGRTWAGELFF TGTGCCAGCAGTTACGGGCGGACTTGGGCCGGGGAGCTGTTTTTT
TRBJ1-1 . TRBV10-1 CASSPWRGGPNTEAFF TGCGCCAGCAGCCCATGGCGCGGGGGCCCGAACACTGAAGCTTTCTTT
TRBJ2-7 TRBD2 TRBV4-2 CASSQERLAGGGEQYF TGTGCCAGCAGCCAAGAGAGACTAGCGGGGGGAGGAGAGCAGTACTTC
TRBJ2-1 TRBD2 TRBV9 CASSVELAGGGEQFF TGTGCCAGCAGCGTAGAGCTAGCGGGCGGGGGGGAGCAGTTCTTC
TRBJ2-7 TRBD1 TRBV19 CASSVQGLGEQYF TGTGCCAGTAGTGTACAGGGGTTGGGGGAGCAGTACTTC
TRBJ1-2 . TRBV7-2 CASSLDRLGLTGYGYTF TGTGCCAGCAGCTTAGACAGGCTTGGACTAACGGGCTATGGCTACACCTTC
TRBJ2-3 . TRBV5-1 CASSLGTASTDTQYF TGCGCCAGCAGCTTGGGGACAGCCAGCACAGATACGCAGTATTTT
TRBJ2-3 TRBD1 TRBV15 CATSRDTRTGRKDTQYF TGTGCCACCAGCAGAGATACCAGGACAGGGCGGAAAGATACGCAGTATTTT
TRBJ2-3 TRBD2 TRBV7-2 CASSLLGLGLSHASDTQYF TGTGCCAGCAGCTTACTGGGACTAGGCCTTTCCCACGCCTCAGATACGCAGTATTTT
TRBJ1-1 . TRBV3-1/TRBV3-2 CASGTGGTEAFF TGTGCCAGCGGGACGGGAGGGACTGAAGCTTTCTTT
TRBJ2-2 TRBD1 TRBV5-1 CASSLVGTGAGELFF TGCGCCAGCAGCTTGGTGGGGACAGGGGCCGGGGAGCTGTTTTTT
TRBJ2-1 TRBD2 TRBV4-3 CASSLRVGGGRNNEQFF TGCGCCAGCAGCCTAAGGGTGGGCGGGGGGCGGAACAATGAGCAGTTCTTC
TRBJ2-3 TRBD2 TRBV24-1 CATSDSRLAADTQYF TGTGCCACCAGTGATTCCCGGCTAGCGGCAGATACGCAGTATTTT
TRBJ2-1 . TRBV6-5 CASSRGPGGDEQFF TGTGCCAGCAGTCGTGGACCGGGGGGCGATGAGCAGTTCTTC